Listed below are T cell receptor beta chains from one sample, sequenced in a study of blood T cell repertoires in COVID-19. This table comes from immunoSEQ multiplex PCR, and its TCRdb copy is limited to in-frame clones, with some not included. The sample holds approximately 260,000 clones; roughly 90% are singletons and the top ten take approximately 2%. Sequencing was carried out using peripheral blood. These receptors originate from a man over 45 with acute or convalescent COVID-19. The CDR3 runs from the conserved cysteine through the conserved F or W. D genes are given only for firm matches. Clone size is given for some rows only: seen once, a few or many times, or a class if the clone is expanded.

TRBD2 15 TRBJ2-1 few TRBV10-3 CAIATSGGLNNEQFF TGTGCCATCGCAACTAGCGGGGGGTTGAACAATGAGCAGTTCTTC
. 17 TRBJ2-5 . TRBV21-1 CASSKDGRHTYQETQYF TGTGCCAGCAGCAAAGACGGGAGACATACGTACCAAGAGACCCAGTACTTC
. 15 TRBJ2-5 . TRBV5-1 CASSATPNSQETQYF TGCGCCAGCAGCGCTACTCCGAACAGCCAAGAGACCCAGTACTTC
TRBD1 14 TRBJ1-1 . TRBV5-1 CASRPGQGNTEAFF TGCGCCAGCAGACCGGGACAGGGGAACACTGAAGCTTTCTTT
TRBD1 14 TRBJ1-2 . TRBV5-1 CASSEGARSYGYTF TGCGCCAGCAGTGAGGGGGCGCGGAGCTATGGCTACACCTTC
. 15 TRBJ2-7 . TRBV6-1 CASSEIEAIFSEQYF TGTGCCAGCAGTGAAATTGAGGCAATCTTTAGCGAGCAGTACTTC
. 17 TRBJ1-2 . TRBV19 CASSYQRGRGAGYGYTF TGTGCCAGTAGCTACCAAAGGGGCAGGGGCGCAGGGTATGGCTACACCTTC
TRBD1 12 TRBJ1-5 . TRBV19 CATKQGEQPQHF TGTGCCACCAAACAGGGGGAGCAGCCCCAGCATTTT
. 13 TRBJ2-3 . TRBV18 CASRAGGRDTQYF TGTGCCAGCCGTGCTGGGGGCAGGGATACGCAGTATTTT
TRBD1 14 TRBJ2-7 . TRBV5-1 CASSPAQGGYEQYF TGCGCCAGCAGCCCGGCACAGGGGGGATACGAGCAGTACTTC
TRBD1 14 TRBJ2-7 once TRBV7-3 CASSFGQGPYEQYF TGTGCCAGCAGCTTTGGACAGGGCCCCTACGAGCAGTACTTC
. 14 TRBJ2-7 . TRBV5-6 CASTRMASSYEQYF TGTGCCAGCACCCGCATGGCCAGCTCCTACGAGCAGTACTTC
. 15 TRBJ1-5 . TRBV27 CASSSLQGGNQPQHF TGTGCCAGCAGTTCGTTACAGGGTGGCAATCAGCCCCAGCATTTT
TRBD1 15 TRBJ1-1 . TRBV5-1 CASSVPTGVGTEAFF TGCGCCAGCAGCGTACCCACAGGGGTCGGCACTGAAGCTTTCTTT
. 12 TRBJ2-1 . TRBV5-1 CASSLYYNEQFF TGCGCCAGCAGCTTGTATTACAATGAGCAGTTCTTC
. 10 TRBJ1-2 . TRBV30 CAVDSYGYTF TGTGCCGTCGACAGCTATGGCTACACCTTC
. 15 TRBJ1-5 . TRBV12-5 CASGFSGADNQPQHF TGTGCTAGTGGTTTCAGCGGGGCAGACAATCAGCCCCAGCATTTT
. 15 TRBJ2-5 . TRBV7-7 CASSLGHRTAETQYF TGTGCTAGCAGCTTAGGCCACAGGACAGCAGAGACCCAGTACTTC
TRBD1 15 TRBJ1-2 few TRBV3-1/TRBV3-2 CASSPGQGAIVGYTF TGTGCCAGCTCCCCCGGGCAGGGGGCGATAGTCGGCTACACCTTC
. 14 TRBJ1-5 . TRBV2 CASSVGQGNQPQHF TGTGCCAGCAGTGTTGGTCAGGGGAATCAGCCCCAGCATTTT
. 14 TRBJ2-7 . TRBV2 CASSEAGTGYEQYF TGTGCCAGCAGTGAAGCGGGGACTGGCTACGAGCAGTACTTC
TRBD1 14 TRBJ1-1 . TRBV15 CATIPGQGNTEAFF TGTGCCACTATACCGGGACAGGGGAACACTGAAGCTTTCTTT
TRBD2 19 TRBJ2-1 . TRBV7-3 CASSASGGPLLSSYNEQFF TGTGCCAGCAGCGCTAGCGGGGGCCCTCTTCTTAGCTCCTACAATGAGCAGTTCTTC
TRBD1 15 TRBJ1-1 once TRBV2 CASSKKGAMNTEAFF TGTGCCAGCTCGAAGAAGGGGGCGATGAACACTGAAGCTTTCTTT
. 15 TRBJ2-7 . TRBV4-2 CASSQEGKDTYEQYF TGTGCCAGCAGCCAAGAAGGGAAGGACACCTACGAGCAGTACTTC
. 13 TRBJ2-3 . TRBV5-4 CASRTWGADTQYF TGTGCCAGCCGTACTTGGGGAGCAGATACGCAGTATTTT
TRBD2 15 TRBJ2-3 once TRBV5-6 CASSITSGDTDTQYF TGTGCCAGCAGCATTACTAGCGGGGACACAGATACGCAGTATTTT
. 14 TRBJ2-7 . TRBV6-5 CASSPLGQRDEQYF TGTGCCAGCAGTCCCCTGGGACAGCGGGACGAGCAGTACTTC
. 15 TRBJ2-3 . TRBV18 CASSPQGRGADTQYF TGTGCCAGCTCACCCCAGGGTCGTGGGGCAGATACGCAGTATTTT
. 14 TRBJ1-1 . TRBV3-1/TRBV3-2 CASSQEQPNTEAFF TGTGCCAGCAGCCAAGAACAACCCAACACTGAAGCTTTCTTT
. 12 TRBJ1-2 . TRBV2 CATGGGSYGYTF TGTGCCACCGGGGGGGGTAGCTATGGCTACACCTTC
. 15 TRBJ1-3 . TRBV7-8 CASSPRTTSGNTIYF TGTGCCAGCAGCCCCCGGACAACCTCTGGAAACACCATATATTTT
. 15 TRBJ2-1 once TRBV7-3 CASSFTGDGLNEQFF TGTGCCAGCAGCTTCACGGGGGATGGCCTCAATGAGCAGTTCTTC
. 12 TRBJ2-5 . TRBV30 CAWRGQGETQYF TGTGCCTGGAGGGGGCAGGGAGAGACCCAGTACTTC
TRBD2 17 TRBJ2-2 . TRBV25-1 CASSPVVAGPSTGELFF TGTGCCAGCAGCCCCGTAGTAGCGGGGCCATCCACCGGGGAGCTGTTTTTT
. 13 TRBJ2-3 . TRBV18 CASSPPGTDTQYF TGTGCCAGCTCACCTCCAGGCACAGATACGCAGTATTTT
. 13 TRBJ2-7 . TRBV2 CASSPDTSYEQYF TGTGCCAGCAGTCCGGACACCTCCTACGAGCAGTACTTC
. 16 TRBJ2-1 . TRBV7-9 CASRSRGDGSYNEQFF TGTGCCAGCAGGTCCCGCGGGGATGGATCCTACAATGAGCAGTTCTTC
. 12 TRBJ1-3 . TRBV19 CASSFSGNTIYF TGTGCCAGTAGTTTCAGTGGAAACACCATATATTTT
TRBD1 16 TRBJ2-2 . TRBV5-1 CASSPGTGVWTGELFF TGCGCCAGCAGCCCCGGGACAGGGGTGTGGACCGGGGAGCTGTTTTTT
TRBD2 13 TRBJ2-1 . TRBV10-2 CAARLASNNEQFF TGCGCCGCAAGACTAGCGAGTAACAATGAGCAGTTCTTC
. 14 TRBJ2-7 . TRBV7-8 CASSFGTLVYEQYF TGTGCCAGCAGCTTCGGGACTTTGGTATACGAGCAGTACTTC
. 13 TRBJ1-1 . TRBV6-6 CASSHKLNTEAFF TGTGCCAGCAGTCATAAATTGAACACTGAAGCTTTCTTT
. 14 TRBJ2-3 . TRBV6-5 CASSYSMLTDTQYF TGTGCCAGCAGTTACTCCATGTTGACAGATACGCAGTATTTT
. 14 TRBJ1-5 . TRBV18 CASSPGGFNQPQHF TGTGCCAGCTCACCAGGAGGGTTCAATCAGCCCCAGCATTTT
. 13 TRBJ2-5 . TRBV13 CASSLRLEETQYF TGTGCCAGCAGCTTACGACTAGAAGAGACCCAGTACTTC
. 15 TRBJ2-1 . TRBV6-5 CASRITADLSGEQFF TGTGCCAGCCGAATCACAGCGGACCTTTCGGGTGAGCAGTTCTTC
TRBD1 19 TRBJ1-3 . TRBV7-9 CASSINRLGRGKLGNTIYF TGTGCCAGCTCTATTAACCGCCTGGGCAGGGGGAAATTAGGAAACACCATATATTTT
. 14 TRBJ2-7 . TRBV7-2 CASSLVRETYEQYF TGTGCCAGCAGCTTAGTCCGAGAGACCTACGAGCAGTACTTC
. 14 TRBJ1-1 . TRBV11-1 CASSSTGMNTEAFF TGTGCCAGCAGCTCGACAGGCATGAACACTGAAGCTTTCTTT
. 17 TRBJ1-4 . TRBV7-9 CASSSSRDLTGGEKLFF TGTGCCAGCAGCTCGTCCCGGGACCTCACCGGGGGTGAAAAACTGTTTTTT
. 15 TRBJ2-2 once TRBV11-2 CASSLDLGLKGELFF TGTGCCAGCAGCTTAGATCTTGGCCTGAAGGGGGAGCTGTTTTTT
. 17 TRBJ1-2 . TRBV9 CASSADSRNPPLYGYTF TGTGCCAGCAGCGCCGACAGCCGTAATCCCCCGCTCTATGGCTACACCTTC
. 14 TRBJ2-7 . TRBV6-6 CASSYSQGPYEQYF TGTGCCAGCAGTTACTCGCAGGGTCCCTACGAGCAGTACTTC
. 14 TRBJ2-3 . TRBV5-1 CASSLVQFPDTQYF TGCGCCAGCAGCTTGGTCCAGTTCCCAGATACGCAGTATTTT
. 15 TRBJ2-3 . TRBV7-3 CASSPSGGSTDTQYF TGTGCCAGCAGTCCCAGCGGCGGAAGCACAGATACGCAGTATTTT
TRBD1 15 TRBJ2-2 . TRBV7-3 CASSARDREPGELFF TGTGCCAGCAGCGCCCGAGACAGGGAACCCGGGGAGCTGTTTTTT
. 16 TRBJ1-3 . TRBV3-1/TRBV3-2 CASSQVVQVSGNTIYF TGTGCCAGCAGCCAAGTTGTACAGGTCTCTGGAAACACCATATATTTT
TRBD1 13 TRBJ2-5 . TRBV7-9 CASSRGGRETQYF TGTGCCAGCAGCCGAGGGGGCCGGGAGACCCAGTACTTC